Below are 9 T cell receptor beta chains sequenced from a single sample in a study of T cells in women clearing cervical HPV infection. Produced via immunoSEQ multiplex PCR; TCRdb's table is partial and in-frame only. The sample table sets out 25,000 to 35,000 clones. What was sequenced was blood buffy coat. The source is a woman between 18 and 69 years old with a cervical HPV16 infection that either progressed to CIN3+ or cleared (not recorded which).

Regarding this clone: Read data end 3 residues before the CDR3 end; the end is taken from the germline J gene. The chain recombines TRBV20-1 with TRBJ1-1, with 8 positions matching TRBD1. J was trimmed by 0 bases and V by 3 bases; bases with no gene match: 0. Germline V gene lookup returns CDR1 DFQATT and CDR2 SNEGSKA (reference sequence). This CDR3 has 13 amino acids. The chain's CDR3 is CSARTGVNTEAFF. The sequenced CDR3 bases are TGCAGTGCTAGGACAGGGGTGAACACTGAA.

With regard to this clone: The CDR3 is cut off 3 residues early in the read; its end comes from the germline J gene. This chain uses TRBV10-1 with TRBJ2-2, with unresolved D. The CDR3 sequence is 16 residues long. The V end was cut by 6 bases, the J end by 0 bases, with 14 bases between. Germline lookup yields CDR1 WNHNN and CDR2 SYGVQD (reference sequence). The sequenced part of the CDR3 DNA is TGCGCCAGCAGCCCCCGGTACTCCCCGAACACCGGGGAG. The encoded protein is CASSPRYSPNTGE. The complete CDR3 reads CASSPRYSPNTGELFF.

As regards this clone: The read halts 3 residues ahead of the CDR3 end, with the missing end drawn from the germline J gene. V and J are TRBV20-1 and TRBJ2-2; possible D gene TRBD2, 6 bases. V lost 0 bases to trimming and J lost 0 bases, with 11 bases between them. Germline V lookup: CDR1 DFQATT, CDR2 SNEGSKA (reference sequence). CDR3 length: 16 residues. CDR3 DNA, as far as it was read: TGCAGTGCTAGAGATCCTGGCGGGGCGAACACCGGGGAG. This codes for CSARDPGGANTGE. The CDR3 in its entirety is CSARDPGGANTGELFF.

To note about this clone: The CDR3 end is not reached by the read, which stops 3 residues before it; the germline J gene fills it in. The rearrangement uses TRBV6-2 or TRBV6-3 and TRBJ2-6; a possible D gene is TRBD1 (6 bases). V was trimmed by 5 bases and J by 1 base, leaving 9 bases between them. Germline CDR1 and CDR2: MNHEY and SVGEGT. This CDR3 region has 15 residues. CDR3 DNA, as far as it was read: TGTGCCAGCAGTCAGCAGGGGTCTGGGGCCAACGTC. It yields the protein CASSQQGSGANV. The full-length CDR3 reads as CASSQQGSGANVLTF.

On this clone itself: Sequencing ends 3 residues short of the CDR3 end; the germline J gene provides the rest. V and J are TRBV2 and TRBJ1-6; D might be TRBD1 (5 bases). Trimming left V 3 bases short and J 10 bases short, with 10 bases between. The V gene's germline CDR1 is SNHLY and CDR2 FYNNEI. The CDR3 covers 13 residues. The CDR3 bases that were read are TGTGCCAGCAGTGACAGGGCGAGGTCACCC. It specifies CASSDRARSP. The entire CDR3 is CASSDRARSPLHF.

Notes on this clone: The sequence runs out 3 residues before the end of the CDR3; the remainder is reconstructed from the germline J gene. The rearrangement uses TRBV30 and TRBJ1-5, with 7 bases fitting TRBD1. This CDR3 region has 14 residues. Germline CDR1 is GTSNPN and CDR2 is SVGIG (reference sequence). V lost 2 bases to trimming and J lost 4 bases; unmatched junction nucleotides: 5. This CDR3 reads CAWSPGQSNQPQHF. The covered CDR3 bases are TGTGCCTGGAGTCCGGGACAGAGTAATCAGCCC.

On this clone itself: The read halts 3 residues ahead of the CDR3 end, with the missing end drawn from the germline J gene. J is TRBJ1-6 and V is TRBV14, with a possible D match to TRBD1 (6 bases). CDR1 and CDR2 from the germline V gene are SGHDN and FVKESK. This CDR3 has 17 residues. Deletions cut 4 bases from V and 0 bases from J, with 13 bases between. This chain's CDR3 is CASSPWTASSYNSPLHF. CDR3 bases read: TGTGCCAGCAGCCCATGGACAGCTAGCTCCTATAATTCACCC.

Note on this clone: Coverage ceases 3 residues before the CDR3 finishes, and the germline J gene fills in the end. The rearrangement joins TRBV6-4 to TRBJ1-1, with TRBD1 as a possible D gene (6 bases). From germline, CDR1 is MRHNA and CDR2 SNTAGT. The CDR3 totals 13 residues. V was cut by 6 bases and J by 1 base, with 9 bases left in between. CDR3 DNA, as far as it was read: TGTGCCAGCAGGAAACAGGGGAACACTGAA. The encoded protein is CASRKQGNTE. The CDR3 as a whole reads CASRKQGNTEAFF.

About this clone itself: Sequencing ends 3 residues short of the CDR3 end; the germline J gene provides the rest. This chain joins TRBV12-3 or TRBV12-4 and TRBJ2-5; 8 positions match TRBD2. The CDR3 loop spans 19 amino acids. V gave up 3 bases and J gave up 5 bases; unmatched junction bases: 20. The chain's CDR3 is CASSFGWGLTLSGGETQYF. Incomplete CDR3 DNA: TGTGCCAGCAGTTTCGGTTGGGGGCTGACTCTCTCGGGGGGGGAGACC.